This T cell receptor (beta chain) was retrieved from a study of blood T cell repertoires in COVID-19. This clone was recorded once. Germline loops: CDR1 SGHAT, CDR2 FQNNGV. The V gene end was trimmed by 4 bases and the J gene end by 4 bases; junction bases not matched to a gene: 6. The CDR3 runs to 15 residues. Original analysis: Cell counts per sample came from amplifying reference gene primers. Produced via immunoSEQ multiplex PCR; TCRdb's table is partial and in-frame only. The D gene and trimming were derived from the DNA, and the V and J assignments and clone size from that table. The sample carries some 450,000 clones, 85% to 90% recorded once.

Input material: peripheral blood. The gene calls are TRBV11-2 and TRBJ2-5; 10 bases map to TRBD2. The source is a man younger than 30 with COVID-19, enrolled during active disease. The CDR3 is CASSSSGSPGETQYF. In nucleotides, the CDR3 is TGTGCCAGCAGCTCTAGCGGGAGCCCGGGAGAGACCCAGTACTTC.